Below, one TCR beta chain is given with its context. No cognate antigen has been identified for it. No clone much larger than this one lies a single base away; base qualities are absent. The collaborating institutions used their own protocols to collect whole blood in K2EDTA tubes. For TCRbeta analysis, collaborator samples were shipped as frozen whole blood, as isolated PBMCs, or as DNA extracted from either sample type. The sample originates from a study of blood T cell repertoires in COVID-19 (dated by TCRdb to the early 2020s). Concerning the study at large: Samples covering the acute and convalescent phases of COVID-19 were provided by collaborators in the United States, Italy and Spain. Where available, HLA class I and class II types were obtained from metadata supplied by the sample provider rather than from assay-based typing. The samples were drawn from the first 160 participants of the ongoing ImmuneRACE study and from 1,254 subjects provided by 6 global collaborators. Deeply sampled blood TCRbeta repertoires from subjects exposed to, actively infected with, or recovered from COVID-19 were included in the dataset. The repertoires were made available in a free public database intended to serve as a resource for research on the immune response to SARS-CoV-2. Sample metadata almost always included a de-identified subject ID, COVID-19 status, age in years and sex. The material from the prospective study consisted of cDNA or gDNA derived from T cells, B-cell-depleted T cells, or PBMCs.

What the work shows at the level of the full study, not this receptor alone: Clinical and demographic metadata were provided uncurated, with the amount varying by source and participant.

The cysteine opens and the phenylalanine closes a CDR3 of 15 amino acids. Only the CDR3 DNA is retained, 45 bases long and in frame from the first base. The V end gives up 4 bases and the J end 6 bases, leaving 11 bases in the junction not matched to a gene. According to the germline V gene, CDR1 reads LGHNA and CDR2 reads YNFKEQ. TCRbeta CDR3 regions were amplified from genomic DNA using the immunoSEQ Assay, a bias-controlled multiplex PCR. The study's own analysis went as follows. The number of nucleated cells in each sample was estimated from the amplification of reference gene primers within the assay. To quantify the absolute abundance of each unique TCRbeta CDR3 rearrangement, sequence reads were collapsed and filtered. For each sample, productive Simpson clonality was calculated as the square root of Simpson's diversity index across productive rearrangements. Here the immuneACCESS table is served through TCRdb, limited to in-frame sequences with V and J called. Missing clones are a known gap in these copies; in checked studies unresolved V genes cover under half, and the rest lacks a known reason. The V and J calls and clone size are taken from that table; D and trimming were inferred from the DNA. The sample table contains roughly 100,000 clones; only one count was recorded for around 87% of them. 15% to 20% of the sample comes from the top ten.

Material: peripheral blood. Here the chain combines TRBV4-2 and TRBJ2-7; a stretch of 8 junction bases matches TRBD2. This TCR was sampled from a human donor in a cohort sampled during active COVID-19. The CDR3 region: CASSPRQAGDPEQYF. The DNA is TGTGCCAGCAGCCCCCGCCAAGCGGGAGATCCCGAGCAGTACTTC.